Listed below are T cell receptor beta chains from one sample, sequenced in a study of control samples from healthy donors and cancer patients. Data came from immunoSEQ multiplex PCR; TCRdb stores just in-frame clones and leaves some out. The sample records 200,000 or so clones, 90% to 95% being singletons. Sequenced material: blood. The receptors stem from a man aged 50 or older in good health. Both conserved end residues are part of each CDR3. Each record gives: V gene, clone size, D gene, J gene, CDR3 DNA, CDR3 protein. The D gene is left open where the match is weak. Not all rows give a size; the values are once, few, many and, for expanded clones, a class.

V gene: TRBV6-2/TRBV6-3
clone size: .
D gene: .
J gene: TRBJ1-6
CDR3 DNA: TGTGCCAGCAGCGAACGAACGAGGGGGTTCGGTTTTTCACCCCTCCACTTT
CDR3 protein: CASSERTRGFGFSPLHF

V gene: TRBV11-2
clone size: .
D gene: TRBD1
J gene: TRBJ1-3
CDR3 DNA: TGTGCCAGCAGCTTCACAGGGGCCTACTCTGGAAACACCATATATTTT
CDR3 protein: CASSFTGAYSGNTIYF

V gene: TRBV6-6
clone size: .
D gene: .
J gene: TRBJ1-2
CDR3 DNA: TGTGCCAGCGAAACCTGGGACACCTCCGACCTCTATGGCTACACCTTC
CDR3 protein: CASETWDTSDLYGYTF

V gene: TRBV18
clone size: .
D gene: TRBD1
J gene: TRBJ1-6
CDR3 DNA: TGTGCCAGCTCAGAGTATCGGGACAGGGTGACGGCTTCACCCCTCCACTTT
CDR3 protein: CASSEYRDRVTASPLHF

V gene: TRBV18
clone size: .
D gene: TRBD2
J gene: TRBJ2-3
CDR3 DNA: TGTGCCAGCTCCGGGACTAGCGGGGCAGATACGCAGTATTTT
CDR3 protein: CASSGTSGADTQYF

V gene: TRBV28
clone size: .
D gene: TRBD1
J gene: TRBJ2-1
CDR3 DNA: TGTGCCAGCAGTTCTACAGGGACAGCCAACAATGAGCAGTTCTTC
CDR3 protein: CASSSTGTANNEQFF

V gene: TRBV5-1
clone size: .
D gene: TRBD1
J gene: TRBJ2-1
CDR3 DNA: TGCGCCAGCAGCTTGGGACAGGGCGGAAACAATGAGCAGTTCTTC
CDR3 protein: CASSLGQGGNNEQFF

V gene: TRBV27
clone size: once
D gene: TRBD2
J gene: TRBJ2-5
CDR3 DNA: TGTGCCAGCAGTTCACGGACCGGGAGGGAGACCCAGTACTTC
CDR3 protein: CASSSRTGRETQYF

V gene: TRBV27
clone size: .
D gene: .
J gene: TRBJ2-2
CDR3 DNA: TGTGCCAGCAAGTACAGGGCGAGCACCGGGGAGCTGTTTTTT
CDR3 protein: CASKYRASTGELFF

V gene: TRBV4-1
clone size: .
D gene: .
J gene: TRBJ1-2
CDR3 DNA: TGCGCCAGCAGCCAGGGCGGACGGAGGTATGGCTACACCTTC
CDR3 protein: CASSQGGRRYGYTF

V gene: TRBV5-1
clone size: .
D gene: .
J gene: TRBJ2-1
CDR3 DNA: TGCGCCAGCAGCCCGGGGACGGCAAAATACAATGAGCAGTTCTTC
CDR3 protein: CASSPGTAKYNEQFF

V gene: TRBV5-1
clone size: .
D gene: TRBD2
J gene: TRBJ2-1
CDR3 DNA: TGCGCCAGCAGCTTGGGACTAGCGCCGTACAATGAGCAGTTCTTC
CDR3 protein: CASSLGLAPYNEQFF

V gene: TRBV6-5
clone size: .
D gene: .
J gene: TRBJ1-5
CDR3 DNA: TGTGCCAGCAGACAGGGAACCCAAAATCAGCCCCAGCATTTT
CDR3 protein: CASRQGTQNQPQHF

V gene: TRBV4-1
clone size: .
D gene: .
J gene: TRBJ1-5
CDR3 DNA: TGCGCCAGCAGCCAAGATGGACAAGCGGGTCAGCCCCAGCATTTT
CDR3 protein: CASSQDGQAGQPQHF

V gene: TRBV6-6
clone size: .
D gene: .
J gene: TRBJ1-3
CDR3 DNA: TGTGCCAGCAGTACAGGGTCATTGGGATCTGGAAACACCATATATTTT
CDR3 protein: CASSTGSLGSGNTIYF

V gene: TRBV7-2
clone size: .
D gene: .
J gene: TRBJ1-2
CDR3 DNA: TGTGCCAGCAGCTTAGTGTGGCTTAACTATGGCTACACCTTC
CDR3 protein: CASSLVWLNYGYTF

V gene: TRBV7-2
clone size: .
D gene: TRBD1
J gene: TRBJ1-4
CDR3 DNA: TGTGCCAGCAGCCCCCAGACAGGGGAAAAACTGTTTTTT
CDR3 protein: CASSPQTGEKLFF

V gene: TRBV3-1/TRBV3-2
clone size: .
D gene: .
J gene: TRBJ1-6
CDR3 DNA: TGTGCCAGCAGCCCGTATGGACCGACTAATTCACCCCTCCACTTT
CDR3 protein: CASSPYGPTNSPLHF

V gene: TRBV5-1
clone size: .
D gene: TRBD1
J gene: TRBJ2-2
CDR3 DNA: TGCGCCAGCAGCCGCGGGACAGGAGCTACGAACACCGGGGAGCTGTTTTTT
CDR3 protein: CASSRGTGATNTGELFF

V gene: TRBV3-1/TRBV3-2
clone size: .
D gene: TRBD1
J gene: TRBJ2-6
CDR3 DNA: TGTGCCAGCAGCCAAGATTTTGGCAGGGGGCATGGGGCCAACGTCCTGACTTTC
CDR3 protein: CASSQDFGRGHGANVLTF

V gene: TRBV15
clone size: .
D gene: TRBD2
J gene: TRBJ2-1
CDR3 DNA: TGTGCCACCAGCAGAGGTAGCGGGGCTAGGACCTACAATGAGCAGTTCTTC
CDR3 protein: CATSRGSGARTYNEQFF

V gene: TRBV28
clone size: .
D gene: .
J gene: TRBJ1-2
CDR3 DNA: TGTGCCAGCAGTACCCCTTTATCCCCCTATGGCTACACCTTC
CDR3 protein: CASSTPLSPYGYTF

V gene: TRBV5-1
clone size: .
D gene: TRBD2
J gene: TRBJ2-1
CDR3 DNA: TGCGCCAGCAGCTCGGGGGCTAGCGGGGGTCCCATATACAATGAGCAGTTCTTC
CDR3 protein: CASSSGASGGPIYNEQFF

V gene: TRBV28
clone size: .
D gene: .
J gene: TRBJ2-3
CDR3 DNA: TGTGCCAGCCCTGGACAGCGCACAGATACGCAGTATTTT
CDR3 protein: CASPGQRTDTQYF

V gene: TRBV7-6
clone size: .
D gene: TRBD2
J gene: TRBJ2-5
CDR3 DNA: TGTGCCAGCAGCTTAACTAGCGGAGCCCAAGAGACCCAGTACTTC
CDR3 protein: CASSLTSGAQETQYF

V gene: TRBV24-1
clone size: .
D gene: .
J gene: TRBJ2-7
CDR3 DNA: TGTGCCACCAGTGACAGCTACGAGCAGTACTTC
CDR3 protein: CATSDSYEQYF

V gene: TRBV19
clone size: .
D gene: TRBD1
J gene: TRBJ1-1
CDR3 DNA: TGTGCCAGTAGTAATCCGTGGAGGACAGGGAACACTGAAGCTTTCTTT
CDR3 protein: CASSNPWRTGNTEAFF

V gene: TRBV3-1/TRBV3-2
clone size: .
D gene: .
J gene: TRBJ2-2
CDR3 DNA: TGTGCCAGCAGCCAAAGAGGGTTCGGGGAGCTGTTTTTT
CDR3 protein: CASSQRGFGELFF

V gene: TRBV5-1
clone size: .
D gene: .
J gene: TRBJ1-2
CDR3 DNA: TGCGCCAGCAGCTCTGAGGGTAACTATGGCTACACCTTC
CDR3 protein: CASSSEGNYGYTF

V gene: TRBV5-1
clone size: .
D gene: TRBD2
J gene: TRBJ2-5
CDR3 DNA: TGCGCCAGCAGCCGTACGGTCGGGGGGGAAGAGACCCAGTACTTC
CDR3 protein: CASSRTVGGEETQYF

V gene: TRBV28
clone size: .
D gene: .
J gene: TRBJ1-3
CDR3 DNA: TGTGCCACCCAAGGTGGGCTTTTACGAAACACCATATATTTT
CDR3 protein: CATQGGLLRNTIYF

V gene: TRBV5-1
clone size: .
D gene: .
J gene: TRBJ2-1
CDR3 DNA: TGCGCCAGCAGCTTGGGGGTCGGGGGTCCAGTCAATGAGCAGTTCTTC
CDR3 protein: CASSLGVGGPVNEQFF

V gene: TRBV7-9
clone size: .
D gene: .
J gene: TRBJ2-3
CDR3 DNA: TGTGCCAGCAGTATAGAGCCAGATACGCAGTATTTT
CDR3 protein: CASSIEPDTQYF

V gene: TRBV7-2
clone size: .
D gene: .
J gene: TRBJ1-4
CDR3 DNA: TGTGCCAGCAGCTTCGAATTCACGGGGTTGGGTGAAAAACTGTTTTTT
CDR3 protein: CASSFEFTGLGEKLFF

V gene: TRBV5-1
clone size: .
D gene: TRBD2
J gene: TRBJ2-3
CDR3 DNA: TGCGCCAGCAGCCTCGGACTAGCGGGGGGGCCAGGGACAGATACGCAGTATTTT
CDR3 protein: CASSLGLAGGPGTDTQYF

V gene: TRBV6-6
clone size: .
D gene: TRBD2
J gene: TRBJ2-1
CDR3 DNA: TGTGCCAGCAGTTACCTAGCGGGGGGGGTAGTGAATGAGCAGTTCTTC
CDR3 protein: CASSYLAGGVVNEQFF

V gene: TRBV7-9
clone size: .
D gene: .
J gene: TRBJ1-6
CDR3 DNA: TGTGCCAGCAGCTTGAGAGGGGTCGGCAGTGAGGCCCTCCACTTT
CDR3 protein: CASSLRGVGSEALHF

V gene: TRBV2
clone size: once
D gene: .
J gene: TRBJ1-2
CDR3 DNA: TGTGCCAGGACCTCGGGTTATGGCTACACCTTC
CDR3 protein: CARTSGYGYTF

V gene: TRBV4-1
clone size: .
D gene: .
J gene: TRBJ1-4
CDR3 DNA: TGCGCCAGCAGCCAAGGGACCGTTGCAACTAATGAAAAACTGTTTTTT
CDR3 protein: CASSQGTVATNEKLFF

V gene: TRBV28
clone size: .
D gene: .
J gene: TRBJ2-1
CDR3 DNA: TGTGCCAGCAGTGGAGGGACAATTGCTGAGCAGTTCTTC
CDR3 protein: CASSGGTIAEQFF

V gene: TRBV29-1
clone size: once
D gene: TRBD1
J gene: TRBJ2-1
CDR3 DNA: TGCAGCTTCAAACAGGGGGGTGTAAACAATGAGCAGTTCTTC
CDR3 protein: CSFKQGGVNNEQFF

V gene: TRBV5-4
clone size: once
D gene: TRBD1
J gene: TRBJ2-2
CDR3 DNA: TGTGCCAGCAGCCGGCCCACGGGACAGGGATCATCCGGGGAGCTGTTTTTT
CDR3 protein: CASSRPTGQGSSGELFF

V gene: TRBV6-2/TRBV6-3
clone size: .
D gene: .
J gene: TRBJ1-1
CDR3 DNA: TGTGCCAGCAGTTACTTGGCGGTGATGAACACTGAAGCTTTCTTT
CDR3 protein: CASSYLAVMNTEAFF

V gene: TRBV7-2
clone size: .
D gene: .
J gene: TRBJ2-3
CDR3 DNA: TGTGCCAGCAGCTTAGCGTTGTCGAGGGGAAAGGATACGCAGTATTTT
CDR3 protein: CASSLALSRGKDTQYF

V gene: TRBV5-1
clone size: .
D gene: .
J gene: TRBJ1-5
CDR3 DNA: TGCGCCAGCAGCCCCGGACCGACGGAATTGCCCCAGCATTTT
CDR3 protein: CASSPGPTELPQHF

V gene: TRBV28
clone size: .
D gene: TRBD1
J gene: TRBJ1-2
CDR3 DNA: TGTGCCAGCAGTTTCTGGACAGGCGATGGCTACACCTTC
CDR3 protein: CASSFWTGDGYTF

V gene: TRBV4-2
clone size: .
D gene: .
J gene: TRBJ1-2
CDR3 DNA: TGTGCCAGCAGCCAAGTGGAAAGGGTCGAGGGCTACACCTTC
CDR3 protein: CASSQVERVEGYTF

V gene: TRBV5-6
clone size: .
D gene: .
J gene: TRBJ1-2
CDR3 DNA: TGTGCCAGCAGTCTTCGACTATATGGCTACACCTTC
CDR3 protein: CASSLRLYGYTF

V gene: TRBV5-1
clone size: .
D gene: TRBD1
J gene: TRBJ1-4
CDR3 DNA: TGCGCCAGCAGCTGGACAGGGAGGGAAAAACTGTTTTTT
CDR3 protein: CASSWTGREKLFF

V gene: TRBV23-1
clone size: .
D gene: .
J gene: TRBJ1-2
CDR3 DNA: TGCGCCAGCACTACTAACTATGGCTACACCTTC
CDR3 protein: CASTTNYGYTF

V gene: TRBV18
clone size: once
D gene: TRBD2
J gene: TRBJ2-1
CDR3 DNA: TGTGCCAGCTCACCGAGCGGGGGTGCCTACAATGAGCAGTTCTTC
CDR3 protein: CASSPSGGAYNEQFF